This T cell receptor (beta chain) stems from a study of T-cell reconstitution after alpha-beta-depleted transplantation in children. This clonotype was picked up a small number of times. Unique molecular identifiers were incorporated during preparation of the TCRbeta library. In TCRdb, the PCR reads were re-called with MiXCR into one record per CDR3 protein. The top ten clones hold about 4.3% of a sample with approximately 200,000 distinct CDR3 sequences, about 6% of them seen once. The CDR3 is 15 residues long. Germline CDR1 reads MNHNS; CDR2 reads SASEGT. Trimming took 6 bases from V and 3 from J, leaving 15 bases between them.

This specimen consisted of PBMCs, obtained before TCRalphabeta/CD19-depleted stem cell transplant. The clonotype was recovered from a girl under two years old with combined immunodeficiency, due to receive a stem cell transplant. The chain links TRBV6-1 to TRBJ2-1; tentative D call: TRBD2 (6 bases). The CDR3 region is CASSPLGGFYNEQFF. CDR3 nucleotide sequence: TGTGCCAGCAGCCCACTGGGGGGTTTCTACAATGAGCAGTTCTTC.